This TCR beta chain was profiled in a study of blood T cell repertoires in COVID-19. As for the study in general: Acute and convalescent COVID-19 samples came from the United States, Italy and Spain. PBMCs, B-cell-depleted T cells, or T cells were the source of the cDNA or gDNA that made up the material.

In the original processing: It was from reference gene primer amplification that nucleated cell counts were estimated. TCRdb keeps only in-frame clones here, not all; method: immunoSEQ multiplex PCR. The DNA gave D and trimming, while V, J and clone size come from that table. Among about 150,000 clones listed, approximately 80% were seen once. During active infection, Seattle patients enrolled and were then monitored through disease. This clonotype was sampled from a woman in her sixties with COVID-19, enrolled during active disease. The sample taken for sequencing was peripheral blood.

The CDR3 DNA sequence: TGTGCCAGCAGCCCCGACAGGGGACCCGACACTGAAGCTTTCTTT. Its translation: CASSPDRGPDTEAFF. The chain recombines TRBV7-2 with TRBJ1-1, with 8 positions matching TRBD1. Germline V gene lookup returns CDR1 SGHTA and CDR2 FQGNSA. This CDR3 is 15 amino acids long. V was clipped by 5 bases and J by 3 bases; unmatched bases: 8. Supplemented by reference TRBV7-2 and TRBJ1-1, the full variable domain reads GAGVSQSPSNKVTEKGKDVELRCDPISGHTALYWYRQSLGQGLEFLIYFQGNSAPDKSGLPSDRFSAERTGGSVSTLTIQRTQQEDSAVYLCASSPDRGPDTEAFFGQGTRLTVV.